This T cell receptor beta chain was retrieved from a study of T cell changes during pregnancy in multiple sclerosis. This table comes from immunoSEQ multiplex PCR, and its TCRdb copy is limited to in-frame clones, with some not included. The sample has some 120,000 clones; 90% to 96% are singletons. This CDR3 is 15 amino acids long. CDR1 and CDR2 from the germline V gene are MDHEN and SYDVKM. Trimming stripped 5 bases from V and 5 bases from J, with 18 bases between. The chain couples TRBV28 to TRBJ1-1; D call uncertain. The clonotype originates from a female donor with multiple sclerosis, enrolled in a pregnancy study. Sequenced material: peripheral blood, taken after pregnancy. The chain's CDR3 is CASSLEVLRKTEAFF. CDR3 bases: TGTGCCAGCAGTCTCGAAGTACTCCGCAAGACTGAAGCTTTCTTT.